Given below is one TCR beta chain in context. TCRdb keeps only in-frame clones here, not all; method: immunoSEQ multiplex PCR. The sample shows under 450,000 clones, roughly 87% of them seen only once. V was clipped by 2 bases and J by 5 bases, with 13 bases between them. The CDR3 is 15 amino acids. Germline V CDR1 and CDR2: MDHEN, SYDVKM. The sample originates from a study of blood T cell repertoires in COVID-19. The genes are TRBV28 and TRBJ2-1; perhaps TRBD2 as D (6 bases). The sample was PBMCs or T cells enriched from blood (not recorded which). This TCR derives from a woman in her 30s who had recovered from COVID-19. CDR3 sequence reads: CASSLTRTIHNEQFF. CDR3 nucleotides: TGTGCCAGCAGTTTAACCAGGACTATTCACAATGAGCAGTTCTTC.